The 13 T cell receptor beta chains listed next were all sequenced from one sample in a study of cytomegalovirus exposure and HLA in healthy donors. This PCR relied on a set of 60 Vbeta primers and 13 Jbeta primers. Measured with immunoSEQ multiplex PCR; TCRdb has only the in-frame clones, and not every one. This sample has 170,000 or so clones, with about 80% found just once. The material sequenced was PBMCs. Receptors were obtained from a boy between 10 and 17 years old in good health and CMV-seronegative.

The chain has TRBV6-5 and TRBJ1-3, with TRBD1 identical over 8 bases. From germline, CDR1 is MNHEY and CDR2 SVGAGI. The CDR3 covers 15 residues. The V and J ends lost 6 bases and 0 bases, in that order; junction bases with no gene match: 4. The CDR3 region is CASRLGTGSGNTIYF. The CDR3 DNA follows: TGTGCCAGCAGGCTCGGGACAGGCTCTGGAAACACCATATATTTT.

CDR3 DNA sequence: TGTGCCACGAAGTTACTTTGGAACACTGAAGCTTTCTTT. This sequence encodes CATKLLWNTEAFF. V is TRBV7-2 and J is TRBJ1-1; D remains ambiguous. V shed 10 bases and J shed 1 base, with 13 bases lying between them. Germline V CDR1 and CDR2: SGHTA, FQGNSA. The CDR3 is 13 amino acids.

This clone appeared a few times. This chain uses TRBV5-6 with TRBJ2-5, with D unresolved. V was trimmed by 4 bases and J by 2 bases, leaving 15 bases between them. Germline loops: CDR1 SGHDT, CDR2 YYEEEE. The CDR3 runs 15 residues. CDR3 DNA sequence: TGTGCCAGCAGCCGATTTGTTCACACGCAAGAGACCCAGTACTTC. As protein: CASSRFVHTQETQYF.

Note on this clone: Sequence at one end of the junction differs from germline and may be a read error. V is TRBV7-7 and J is TRBJ2-5, with TRBD1 matching 9 bases. Germline loops: CDR1 SSHAT, CDR2 FNYEAQ (reference sequence). This CDR3 has 14 amino acids. The CDR3 region has the DNA TGTGCTAGCAGCTTGGGACAGGGACAAGAGACCCAGTACTTC. This gives the protein CASSLGQGQETQYF. The full variable domain, in which reference TRBV7-7 and TRBJ2-5 provide the parts outside the CDR3, is GAGVSQSPRYKVTKRGQDVTLRCDPISSHATLYWYQQALGQGPEFLTYFNYEAQPDKSGLPSDRFSAERPEGSISTLTIQRTEQRDSAMYRCASSLGQGQETQYFGPGTRLLVL.

The sample holds a few counts of this clone. The V call is TRBV30, the J call TRBJ2-5, with TRBD1 identical over 8 bases. The CDR3 totals 12 residues. Germline loops: CDR1 GTSNPN, CDR2 SVGIG (reference sequence). The ends lost 1 base at V and 9 bases at J; junction bases unmatched: 4. CDR3 protein: CAWSGTGLAQYF. CDR3 bases: TGTGCCTGGAGTGGGACAGGGTTGGCCCAGTACTTC.

The rearrangement joins TRBV7-9 to TRBJ1-4; 11 nucleotides line up with TRBD1. The CDR3 consists of 16 residues. Germline V gives CDR1 SEHNR, CDR2 FQNEAQ (reference sequence). J gave up 8 bases and V 5 bases, and 10 bases lay outside the gene matches. The CDR3 DNA follows: TGTGCCAGCAGCCATATTGGACAGGGGGCGAGCGAAAAACTGTTTTTT. Protein product: CASSHIGQGASEKLFF.

The genes are TRBV30 and TRBJ2-1; the match to TRBD2 covers 11 bases. Trimming took 4 bases from V and 6 from J; bases not matched to a gene: 8. The CDR3 is made up of 15 amino acids. Germline V lookup: CDR1 GTSNPN, CDR2 SVGIG (reference sequence). The CDR3 protein is CAWTLIAGGGNEQFF. CDR3 nucleotides: TGTGCCTGGACTCTTATAGCGGGAGGGGGCAATGAGCAGTTCTTC. Together with reference TRBV30 and TRBJ2-1, the CDR3 gives the full variable domain: SQTIHQWPATLVQPVGSPLSLECTVEGTSNPNLYWYRQAAGRGLQLLFYSVGIGQISSEVPQNLSASRPQDRQFILSSKKLLLSDSGFYLCAWTLIAGGGNEQFFGPGTRLTVL.

The genes are TRBV5-6 and TRBJ2-5; D is possibly TRBD1 (5 bases). Germline lookup yields CDR1 SGHDT and CDR2 YYEEEE. V lost 4 bases and J 0 bases, leaving 16 bases between the germline ends. This CDR3 contains 16 residues. CDR3 residues: CASSGRQYPYQETQYF. The DNA for the CDR3 is TGTGCCAGCAGCGGACGACAGTATCCATACCAAGAGACCCAGTACTTC.

The chain employs TRBV25-1 and TRBJ1-1, with D perhaps TRBD1 (5 bases). The length of the CDR3 is 13 residues. Trimming cost V 6 bases and J 6 bases, with 14 bases left between them. The V gene's germline CDR1 is MGHDK and CDR2 SYGVNS. CDR3 sequence reads: CASSLTRGSEAFF. DNA of the CDR3: TGTGCCAGCAGCCTCACACGGGGGTCTGAAGCTTTCTTT. The entire variable domain, with the rest obtained from reference TRBV25-1 and TRBJ1-1, is as follows: EADIYQTPRYLVIGTGKKITLECSQTMGHDKMYWYQQDPGMELHLIHYSYGVNSTEKGDLSSESTVSRIRTEHFPLTLESARPSHTSQYLCASSLTRGSEAFFGQGTRLTVV.

This clone was observed a few times. The J gene is TRBJ2-7, the V gene TRBV4-2, with D tentatively TRBD2 (6 bases). The CDR3 spans 16 residues. Between the trimmed V and J ends, which lost 0 bases and 5 bases, there was a span of 17 bases. Per the germline V gene, CDR1 is LGHNA and CDR2 is YNFKEQ. CDR3 protein: CASSQDIGGRRDEQYF. The DNA for the CDR3 is TGTGCCAGCAGCCAAGATATAGGAGGGCGCCGGGACGAGCAGTACTTC.

The gene calls are TRBV30 and TRBJ2-3; a possible D gene is TRBD2 (7 bases). The V and J ends lost 4 bases and 4 bases respectively, with 15 bases between them. The germline gives CDR1 GTSNPN, CDR2 SVGIG (reference sequence). The CDR3 totals 14 residues. The CDR3 DNA reads as TGTGCCTGGACTGAGGGCGGGGGCGCAGATACGCAGTATTTT. It is translated as CAWTEGGGADTQYF.

The V gene is TRBV19, the J gene TRBJ2-1, with no clear D. The CDR3 has 14 residues. Germline V lookup: CDR1 LNHDA, CDR2 SQIVND (reference sequence). Trimming took 6 bases from V and 2 from J, leaving 11 bases between them. The CDR3 reads CASRAFEPYNEQFF. CDR3 coding DNA: TGTGCCAGTAGAGCGTTCGAGCCCTACAATGAGCAGTTCTTC. Full variable domain (missing parts from reference TRBV19 and TRBJ2-1): DGGITQSPKYLFRKEGQNVTLSCEQNLNHDAMYWYRQDPGQGLRLIYYSQIVNDFQKGDIAEGYSVSREKKESFPLTVTSAQKNPTAFYLCASRAFEPYNEQFFGPGTRLTVL.

V is TRBV30 and J is TRBJ1-1; D is perhaps TRBD1 (5 bases). Germline CDR1 and CDR2: GTSNPN and SVGIG (reference sequence). The CDR3 runs 13 residues. The germline V and J ends were trimmed by 3 bases and 3 bases, with 11 bases remaining between them. The CDR3 DNA sequence: TGTGCCTGGAGGGGACTCGGGGACACTGAAGCTTTCTTT. Protein: CAWRGLGDTEAFF.